The table lists the clone carrying this T cell receptor (beta chain) with a count of one. Its antigen is unidentified. These data belong to a study of graft-versus-host responses after intestinal transplantation. Looking at the study overall: Recipients got multivisceral, liver-intestinal, or isolated intestinal transplants. All recipients got anti-thymocyte globulin induction, then tacrolimus and steroids for three to four years.

Sequencing was performed with immunoSEQ multiplex PCR; in TCRdb, only in-frame clones are kept and a portion is missing. The sample carries around 110,000 clones, approximately 93% recorded once. The germline gives CDR1 SGHAT, CDR2 FQNNGV. The CDR3 is made up of 15 amino acids. The V and J ends lost 0 bases and 3 bases respectively, with 12 bases between them. Regarding the study as a whole: High graft-versus-host to host-versus-graft clonal ratios were seen in allografts of patients with graft-donor T cell macrochimerism. GvH clones occurred in recipient marrow; some first appeared in ileum or blood.

The sequence was collected from a human donor who was the organ donor for an intestinal transplant. The specimen comprised unstimulated CD8+ T cells sorted from spleen or lymph node cells, sampled before transplant. The chain recombines TRBV11-2 with TRBJ2-7; D remains unclear. Here the CDR3 reads CASSLEAAPGYEQYF. CDR3 sequence (DNA): TGTGCCAGCAGCTTAGAGGCAGCACCCGGCTACGAGCAGTACTTC.